This T cell receptor (beta chain) is from a study of blood T cell repertoires in COVID-19 (dated by TCRdb to about 2020). Study-level background: Collaborator samples came from the United States, Italy and Spain and covered acute and convalescent phases of COVID-19. The material from the prospective study consisted of cDNA or gDNA derived from T cells, B-cell-depleted T cells, or PBMCs. The dataset comprised deeply sampled blood TCRbeta repertoires from subjects exposed to, actively infected with, or recovered from COVID-19. The repertoires were released in a freely available public database meant as a resource for research on the immune response to SARS-CoV-2. The samples were drawn from the first 160 participants of the ongoing ImmuneRACE study and from 1,254 subjects provided by 6 global collaborators. The sample metadata nearly always contained a de-identified subject ID, COVID-19 status, age in years and sex. HLA class I and class II types, where available, came from metadata supplied by the sample provider rather than from assay-based typing.

Whole blood was collected in K2EDTA tubes by collaborating institutions according to the institutions' own protocols. Collaborator samples were shipped for TCRbeta analysis as frozen whole blood, isolated PBMCs, or DNA extracted from either sample type. CDR1 KGHSH and CDR2 LQKENI were looked up in the germline V gene. The CDR3 sequence holds 15 residues, the cysteine and phenylalanine included. Just the 45-base CDR3 DNA is kept, in frame starting at base 1. V and J lose 3 bases and 2 bases, and a span of 13 bases separates them. The immunoSEQ Assay, a bias-controlled multiplex PCR, was used to amplify TCRbeta CDR3 regions from genomic DNA. As for the original processing: Nucleated cell counts per sample were estimated from amplification of reference gene primers within the assay. Sequence reads were collapsed and filtered to measure the absolute abundance of every unique TCRbeta CDR3 rearrangement. Productive Simpson clonality was computed per sample as the square root of Simpson's diversity index over productive rearrangements. TCRdb retrieved this table from immuneACCESS and kept in-frame rearrangements only. Not all clones are present; in checked studies, unresolved V genes account for under half, and no reason is known for the remainder. For V, J and clone size, that table is used; D and trimming come from the DNA. The sample yields some 150,000 clones; more than 70% were counted once. Jointly, the top ten make up around 8.4% of the sample.

General conclusions and limits of the study: The amount of clinical and demographic metadata varied by source and participant and was provided uncurated.

With regard to this clone: Its recognized antigen is unknown. Base quality data are lacking; no much larger clone is found one base away.

The chain links TRBV18 with TRBJ2-5, with the D segment identity uncertain. This receptor was obtained from a woman aged 55-69 years with acute or convalescent COVID-19. The specimen was peripheral blood. The DNA sequence follows: TGTGCCAGCTCACCTAAAGGCAGGCCGCAAGAGACCCAGTACTTC. It encodes CASSPKGRPQETQYF.